Here is one T cell receptor beta chain with its context. Its specificity is not known. This specimen comes from a study of human T cells and chemical hapten exposure. Germline V gene lookup returns CDR1 LNHDA and CDR2 SQIVND (reference sequence). The CDR3 is 15 amino acids. The trim removed 5 bases at V and 7 bases at J, leaving 7 bases unmatched. Time point meaning: patch test 2, 6 weeks after DPC sensitization. Treatment of the sample: therapeutic diphenylcyclopropenone sensitization with weekly scalp DPC. From the RACE reads, TCRdb called clonotypes with MiXCR, one entry per CDR3 protein. Here the sample spans about 380,000 distinct CDR3 sequences, around 6% being singletons. Study-wide results and limits: Expanded TCRs grouped into significantly more large CDR3 similarity clusters than controls produced.

The sample here was whole blood, taken in connection with sensitization to the hapten diphenylcyclopropenone (DPC). This rearrangement joins TRBV19 to TRBJ2-1; TRBD2 aligns across 11 bases. The TCR sequence derives from a woman under 30 with alopecia areata. Some clones in this sample may be carry-over from other donors' samples. The CDR3 here is CASSLSGGAWNEQFF. The CDR3 nucleotides are TGTGCCAGTAGTCTTAGCGGGGGGGCCTGGAATGAGCAGTTCTTC.